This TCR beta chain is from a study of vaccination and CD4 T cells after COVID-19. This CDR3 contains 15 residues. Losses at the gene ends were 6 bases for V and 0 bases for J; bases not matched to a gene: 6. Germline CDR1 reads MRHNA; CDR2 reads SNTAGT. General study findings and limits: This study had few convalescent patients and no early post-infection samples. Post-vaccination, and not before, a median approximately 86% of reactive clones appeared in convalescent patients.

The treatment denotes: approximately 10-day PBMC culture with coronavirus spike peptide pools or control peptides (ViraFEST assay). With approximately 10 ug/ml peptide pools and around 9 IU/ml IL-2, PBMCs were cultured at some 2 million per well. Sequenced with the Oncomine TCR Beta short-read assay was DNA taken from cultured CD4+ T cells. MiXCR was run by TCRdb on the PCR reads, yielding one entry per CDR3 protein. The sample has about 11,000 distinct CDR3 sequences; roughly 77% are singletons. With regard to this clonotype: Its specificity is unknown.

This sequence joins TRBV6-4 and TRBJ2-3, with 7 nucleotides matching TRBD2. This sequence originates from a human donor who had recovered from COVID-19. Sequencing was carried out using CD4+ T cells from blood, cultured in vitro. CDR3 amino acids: CASSPSGTSTDTQYF. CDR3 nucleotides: TGTGCCAGCAGCCCCAGCGGGACCAGCACAGATACGCAGTATTTT.